This T cell receptor beta chain appears in the sequencing data of a study of cytomegalovirus exposure and HLA in healthy donors. Study results and limitations: Reported findings show TCR beta sequences accurately forecast HLA-A and HLA-B alleles in most subjects. The study put some 160 TCR beta chains on its list as cytomegalovirus-associated. What a later analysis showed was that several of the most significant clusters appeared linked to common viral pathogens.

A multiplex PCR was run with 60 Vbeta primers and 13 Jbeta primers. Data came from immunoSEQ multiplex PCR; TCRdb stores just in-frame clones and leaves some out. The table has fewer than 250,000 clones, roughly 80% seen once; the top ten hold 3.5% to 4%. To note about this clone: What it binds is unknown.

The CDR3 loop spans 13 amino acids. The V gene lost 1 base and the J gene lost 9 bases, with 15 bases spanning the gap. Germline V gives CDR1 GTSNPN, CDR2 SVGIG (reference sequence). Unrecorded immune exposures were likely, despite nominal health at sampling. Sequenced material: PBMCs. This clonotype was sampled from a male donor in good health and CMV-seronegative. The rearrangement joins TRBV30 to TRBJ2-5; weak D call: TRBD2 (6 bases). CDR3 in amino acids: CAWSAGEVGAQYF. The DNA of the CDR3 is TGTGCCTGGAGTGCGGGGGAGGTAGGAGCCCAGTACTTC.